This T cell receptor beta chain was sequenced during a study of shared clonotypes between healthy human individuals. Study background: Two women and a few men aged 18 to 49 served as donors.

Deep was the level at which the assay was run. Sorted subsets were amplified in replicate PCRs using around 200 ng DNA, around 30,000 T cell genomes. As originally analysed: ImmunoSEQ output lacked quality scores and full-length reads, limiting matched filtering. TCRdb's copy holds only in-frame clones and misses some; the assay was immunoSEQ multiplex PCR. The V and J calls and clone size were taken over from that table, and D and trimming were inferred from the DNA. The table includes 2 million to 2.5 million clones, roughly 95% detected once. The CDR3 totals 14 residues. In germline, CDR1 is KGHSH, CDR2 LQKENI. After removal of 3 bases from V and 7 bases from J, the junction contained 5 bases not matched to a gene.

The genes are TRBV18 and TRBJ2-1; 8 nucleotides align to TRBD2. The specimen was naive CD4+ T cells sorted from blood. Regarding subset: CD45RA+ positively selected. The source of this sequence is a man between 18 and 35 years old in good health. The CDR3 coding sequence is TGTGCCAGCTCACCGGGACTAGTTTGGAATGAGCAGTTCTTC. Protein product: CASSPGLVWNEQFF.